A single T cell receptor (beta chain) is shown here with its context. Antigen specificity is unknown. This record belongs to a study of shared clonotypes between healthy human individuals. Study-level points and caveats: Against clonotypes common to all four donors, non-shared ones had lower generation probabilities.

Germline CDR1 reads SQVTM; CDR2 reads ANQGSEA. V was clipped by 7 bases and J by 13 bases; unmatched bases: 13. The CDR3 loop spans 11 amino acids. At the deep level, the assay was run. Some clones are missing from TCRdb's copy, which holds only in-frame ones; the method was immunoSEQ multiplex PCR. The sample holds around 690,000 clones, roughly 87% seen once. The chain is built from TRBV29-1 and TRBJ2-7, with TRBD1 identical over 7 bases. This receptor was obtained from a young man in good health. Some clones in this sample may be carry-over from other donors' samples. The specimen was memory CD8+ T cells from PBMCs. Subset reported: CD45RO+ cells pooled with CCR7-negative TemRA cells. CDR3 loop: CSALELGQLYF. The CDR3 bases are TGCAGCGCTCTCGAGTTGGGACAGTTATACTTC.